One sample yielded the 29 T cell receptor beta chains listed below, sequenced in a study of T cell repertoires in cytomegalovirus infection. TCRdb ran MiXCR on the reads and lists one entry per CDR3 protein. The table has about 450,000 distinct CDR3 sequences, roughly 31% seen once. Sequenced sample: PBMCs. Receptor source: a human donor in good health (CMV status not recorded). Some clones in this sample may be carry-over from other donors' samples.

Turning to this clonotype: This is likely a read error, given that the CDR3 carries no conserved phenylalanine or tryptophan at its end. The V gene is TRBV6-2 or TRBV6-3, the J gene TRBJ1-1; unclear D gene. Germline CDR1 MNHEY, CDR2 SVGEGT. V lost 5 bases and J 5 bases, leaving 9 bases between the germline ends. This CDR3 comprises 12 residues. Here the CDR3 DNA reads TGTGCCAGCAGTGCCATGGGGACTGAAGCTTTCTTG. It yields the protein CASSAMGTEAFL.

This clonotype came up many times. The gene calls are TRBV7-2 and TRBJ1-6; D ambiguous. The CDR3 totals 14 residues. V dropped 0 bases and J dropped 6 bases, with 6 bases sitting between them. Germline V CDR1 and CDR2: SGHTA, FQGNSA. This chain's CDR3 is CASSLAGTNSPLHF. CDR3 DNA sequence: TGTGCCAGCAGCTTAGCAGGAACTAATTCACCCCTCCACTTT.

This clonotype appeared many times. V and J are TRBV7-2 and TRBJ2-1; no reliable D call. The CDR3 extends over 14 amino acids. V was trimmed by 1 base and J by 9 bases, leaving 13 bases between them. The germline V gene encodes CDR1 SGHTA and CDR2 FQGNSA. The CDR3 region is CASSLGAALVEQFF. The CDR3 DNA is TGTGCCAGCAGCTTAGGGGCAGCGTTGGTTGAGCAGTTCTTC.

This clonotype was seen repeatedly, ten times or more. V gene TRBV7-2 combines with J gene TRBJ2-3; 12 nucleotides agree with TRBD2. Trimming at V came to 5 bases and at J to 5 bases, leaving 11 bases not matched to a gene. The CDR3 extends over 17 amino acids. From germline, CDR1 is SGHTA and CDR2 FQGNSA. The CDR3 spells CASSEALAGGPRDTQYF. The DNA of the CDR3 is TGTGCCAGCAGCGAGGCACTAGCGGGGGGCCCGAGAGATACGCAGTATTTT. Filled out from reference TRBV7-2 and TRBJ2-3, the complete variable domain reads GAGVSQSPSNKVTEKGKDVELRCDPISGHTALYWYRQSLGQGLEFLIYFQGNSAPDKSGLPSDRFSAERTGGSVSTLTIQRTQQEDSAVYLCASSEALAGGPRDTQYFGPGTRLTVL.

This clonotype was recorded many times. The rearrangement uses TRBV7-9 and TRBJ2-5; weak D call: TRBD2 (5 bases). Germline CDR1 reads SEHNR; CDR2 reads FQNEAQ (reference sequence). Trimming took 7 bases from V and 2 from J, leaving 20 bases between them. This CDR3 region has 16 residues. In DNA form, the CDR3 reads TGTGCCAGCATCCCCCCCCAGAGGGAGCTTCAAGAGACCCAGTACTTC. Protein: CASIPPQRELQETQYF.

This clonotype was counted at least ten times. The chain has TRBV7-2 and TRBJ2-3, with 11 bases that match TRBD2. The germline CDR1 and CDR2 sequences are SGHTA and FQGNSA. The CDR3 runs to 17 residues. V dropped 6 bases and J dropped 2; count of bases not matched to a gene: 10. In DNA form, the CDR3 reads TGTGCCAGCAGACTAGTAGCGGGGGGGCCAGACACAGATACGCAGTATTTT. Its translation is CASRLVAGGPDTDTQYF.

This rearrangement joins TRBV6-2 or TRBV6-3 to TRBJ1-4; D is uncertain. Trimming left V 8 bases short and J 0 bases short, with 10 bases between. Germline V gene data show CDR1 as MNHEY and CDR2 as SVGEGT. The length of the CDR3 is 14 residues. CDR3: CASRTVATNEKLFF. The CDR3 DNA follows: TGTGCCAGCCGGACGGTTGCAACTAATGAAAAACTGTTTTTT.

The chain employs TRBV28 and TRBJ1-4; 8 nucleotides agree with TRBD1. CDR1 MDHEN and CDR2 SYDVKM come from the germline V gene. The CDR3 totals 13 residues. J was trimmed by 8 bases and V by 10 bases; bases with no gene match: 9. The CDR3 coding sequence is TGTGCCATTCAGGACAGGGATGAAGAAAAACTGTTTTTT. Amino acid sequence: CAIQDRDEEKLFF.

CDR3 loop: CASSYRGLAKNIQYF. The CDR3 DNA is TGTGCCAGCAGCTACAGGGGACTAGCCAAAAACATTCAGTACTTC. The rearrangement uses TRBV12-3 or TRBV12-4 and TRBJ2-4; D might be TRBD1 (7 bases). V lost 6 bases and J 0 bases, leaving 12 bases between the germline ends. The CDR3 contains 15 residues.

This clonotype was detected a few times. The V and J genes are TRBV4-3 and TRBJ2-1; no clear D. Germline CDR1 and CDR2: LGHNA and YSLEER. The CDR3 runs 14 residues. V dropped 1 base and J dropped 9 bases, with 13 bases sitting between them. The CDR3 protein is CASSQALRVLEQFF. The CDR3 DNA reads TGCGCCAGCAGCCAAGCATTAAGAGTCCTTGAGCAGTTCTTC.

Note on this clonotype: The missing conserved phenylalanine or tryptophan at the end of this CDR3 makes a read error likely. The limits of the CDR3 on the DNA are not certain, so only TCRdb's listed CDR3 is given. V usage is TRBV20-1 and J usage is TRBJ2-1; no check of the table's D call, TRBD1, against the DNA was made. Germline assignment: CDR1 DFQATT and CDR2 SNEGSKA (reference sequence). The length of the CDR3 is 15 amino acids, counting both ends. The CDR3 protein is CSAREGRGPYNEQLL.

The rearrangement links TRBV20-1 to TRBJ1-2, with a possible D match to TRBD1 (6 bases). This CDR3 is 15 amino acids long. V lost 4 bases to trimming and J lost 5 bases, with 20 bases between them. CDR1 is DFQATT and CDR2 is SNEGSKA in the germline V gene (reference sequence). In DNA form, the CDR3 reads TGCAGTGCTATATCAAACCGGGACACCTTATATGGCTACACCTTC. Its protein is CSAISNRDTLYGYTF.

Concerning this clonotype: A much larger clone differs from this one at a single base, so this may be a read error. Here the CDR3 omits its conserved ending phenylalanine or tryptophan, so a read error is the likely source. V gene TRBV7-2 combines with J gene TRBJ2-5; D call uncertain. V was shortened by 1 base and J by 2 bases, with 8 bases between the two germline ends. This CDR3 region has 14 residues. CDR1 SGHTA and CDR2 FQGNSA come from the germline V gene. The CDR3 DNA is TGTGCCAGCAGCTTAGATGATATACAAGAGACCCAGTACTGC. The encoded protein is CASSLDDIQETQYC.

This clonotype was counted at least ten times. One junction end disagrees with the germline gene, perhaps due to a read error. This chain joins TRBV7-8 and TRBJ1-1; 11 nucleotides match TRBD1. Germline lookup yields CDR1 SGHVS and CDR2 FQNEAQ. CDR3 length: 14 amino acids. CDR3 loop: CASSLRDRGVPWDF. The CDR3, as DNA: TGTGCCAGCAGCTTAAGGGACAGGGGGGTCCCGTGGGACTTT.

The rearrangement uses TRBV11-2 and TRBJ1-2; D ambiguous. This CDR3 spans 14 amino acids. Germline V gene sequence: CDR1 SGHAT, CDR2 FQNNGV. Trimming shortened V by 3 bases and J by 7 bases, and 15 bases separated the two germline ends. Here the CDR3 reads CASSFHPPGSGYTF. The CDR3 DNA sequence: TGTGCCAGCAGCTTTCACCCCCCCGGATCTGGCTACACCTTC.

This clonotype was detected a few times. The gene calls are TRBV12-3 or TRBV12-4 and TRBJ1-6, with D possibly TRBD1 on 6 matching bases. The CDR3 is made up of 13 amino acids. Trimming took 8 bases from V and 7 from J, leaving 12 bases between them. CDR3 DNA sequence: TGTGCCAGCCAAAGGGGGTTGAATTCACCCCTCCACTTT. It encodes CASQRGLNSPLHF.

In this sample, this clonotype turned up a few times. The genes are TRBV7-9 and TRBJ1-3; D not certain. CDR3 size: 17 residues. V shed 5 bases and J shed 2 bases, with 19 bases lying between them. The germline V gene has CDR1 SEHNR and CDR2 FQNEAQ (reference sequence). Here the CDR3 reads CASSLVLGSSTGNTIYF. The DNA for the CDR3 is TGTGCCAGCAGCCTCGTACTAGGTTCAAGCACTGGAAACACCATATATTTT.

The table lists this clonotype with a count of one. An end of the junction differs from the germline gene, which may be a read error. This chain connects TRBV7-2 to TRBJ2-7; 10 bases fit TRBD2. Germline CDR1 reads SGHTA; CDR2 reads FQGNSA. This CDR3 comprises 15 residues. CDR3 amino acids: CDSSLGLAVTYEQYF. In DNA, the CDR3 is TGTGACAGCAGCTTAGGACTAGCGGTGACCTACGAGCAGTACTTC.

This clonotype was found many times. The genes are TRBV6-5 and TRBJ1-1; 7 positions agree with TRBD1. Per germline, CDR1 MNHEY and CDR2 SVGAGI. The CDR3 runs 15 residues. V lost 0 bases to trimming and J lost 3 bases; unmatched junction nucleotides: 4. CDR3 loop: CASSYSPGGDTEAFF. For the CDR3, the DNA is TGTGCCAGCAGTTACTCCCCAGGGGGGGACACTGAAGCTTTCTTT.

The V call is TRBV19, the J call TRBJ1-6, with TRBD1 as a possible D gene (5 bases). V lost 5 bases and J 10 bases, leaving 15 bases between the germline ends. The CDR3 is 14 residues long. CDR1 is LNHDA and CDR2 is SQIVND in the germline V gene (reference sequence). This CDR3 reads CASSVTGVESPLHF. The CDR3 nucleotides read TGTGCCAGTAGTGTCACGGGGGTAGAGTCACCCCTCCACTTT.

The J gene is TRBJ2-7, the V gene TRBV23-1; the D gene is possibly TRBD1 (6 bases). TRBV23-1 has ORF status, its function being uncertain. This CDR3 spans 16 amino acids. Trimming pared 4 bases from V and 0 bases from J, leaving 16 bases between. CDR3 protein: CASSRSGHGSSYEQYF. In DNA, the CDR3 is TGCGCCAGCAGTCGGTCGGGACATGGGTCCTCCTACGAGCAGTACTTC.

The V and J genes are TRBV18 and TRBJ1-3; D not resolved. The V and J ends lost 2 bases and 4 bases respectively, with 3 bases between them. Germline V gives CDR1 KGHSH, CDR2 LQKENI. The CDR3 is 12 amino acids. DNA of the CDR3: TGTGCCAGCTCACCAGAAGGAAACACCATATATTTT. Amino acids: CASSPEGNTIYF.

J is TRBJ2-5 and V is TRBV12-3 or TRBV12-4, with TRBD1 as a possible D gene (5 bases). The V end was cut by 3 bases, the J end by 5 bases, with 13 bases between. The CDR3 runs to 14 residues. The CDR3 sequence: CASSFRVPGETQYF. The CDR3, as DNA: TGTGCCAGCAGTTTCAGGGTCCCCGGGGAGACCCAGTACTTC.

This clonotype turned up a few times. The chain is built from TRBV7-3 and TRBJ2-2; D possibly matches TRBD1 or TRBD2 (5 bases each). V was clipped by 6 bases and J by 3 bases, with 14 bases between them. The CDR3 contains 15 residues. Germline V gene data show CDR1 as SGHTA and CDR2 as FQGTGA. CDR3 residues: CASSQAGTDTGELFF. CDR3 nucleotides: TGTGCCAGCAGTCAGGCCGGGACGGACACCGGGGAGCTGTTTTTT.

This clonotype appeared many times. This sequence joins TRBV6-1 and TRBJ1-2; D might be TRBD1 (5 bases). This CDR3 has 13 residues. V dropped 6 bases and J dropped 7 bases, with 15 bases sitting between them. Germline V CDR1 and CDR2: MNHNS, SASEGT. The CDR3 DNA follows: TGTGCCAGCAGCTACGGGACGGTTCGTGGCTACACCTTC. Translated, it gives CASSYGTVRGYTF.

This clonotype was seen just once. V is TRBV20-1 and J is TRBJ1-2, with D uncertain. Germline-derived CDR1 and CDR2 are DFQATT and SNEGSKA (reference sequence). V was trimmed by 3 bases and J by 8 bases, leaving 13 bases between them. The CDR3 totals 12 residues. The CDR3 sequence: CSASVGVEGYTF. CDR3 bases: TGCAGTGCTAGCGTGGGAGTGGAAGGCTACACCTTC.

The chain couples TRBV4-2 to TRBJ1-2; D gene uncertain. CDR1 is LGHNA, CDR2 YNFKEQ, per germline. The length of the CDR3 is 13 residues. V was clipped by 0 bases and J by 7 bases, with 9 bases between them. The CDR3 is CASSQDAYGGYTF. The CDR3 DNA is TGTGCCAGCAGCCAAGACGCTTATGGTGGCTACACCTTC.

V usage is TRBV6-5 and J usage is TRBJ2-7; TRBD1 aligns across 8 bases. Per germline, CDR1 MNHEY and CDR2 SVGAGI. The CDR3 extends over 15 amino acids. With 5 bases clipped from V and 2 bases from J, the junction kept 8 bases outside the gene matches. The CDR3 bases are TGTGCCAGCAGTCGACAGGGGCCTGATGCCTACGAGCAGTACTTC. It encodes CASSRQGPDAYEQYF.

The chain is built from TRBV4-2 and TRBJ1-1; 7 positions match TRBD1. In germline, CDR1 is LGHNA, CDR2 YNFKEQ. The V and J ends lost 0 bases and 1 base, in that order; junction bases with no gene match: 8. This CDR3 comprises 17 residues. The CDR3 protein is CASSQEVTTGWNTEAFF. The CDR3 DNA reads as TGTGCCAGCAGCCAAGAAGTGACGACAGGGTGGAACACTGAAGCTTTCTTT.